The 15 T cell receptor beta chains below were found in one sample sequenced in a study of blood T cell repertoires in COVID-19. TCRdb keeps only in-frame clones here, not all; method: immunoSEQ multiplex PCR. The sample shows 97,000 or so clones, about nine tenths of them seen only once. The sample consisted of peripheral blood. These receptors all stem from a man aged 45-60 years with acute or convalescent COVID-19.

The chain combines TRBV14 with TRBJ2-1, with 9 nucleotides matching TRBD1. Germline V gene data show CDR1 as SGHDN and CDR2 as FVKESK. Unmatched junction bases numbered 10, after V lost 5 bases and J lost 8 bases. The CDR3 totals 15 residues. CDR3 loop: CASSGRDRVSDEQFF. CDR3 bases: TGTGCCAGCAGCGGGCGGGACAGGGTTAGCGATGAGCAGTTCTTC. Variable domain in full (rest from reference TRBV14 and TRBJ2-1): EAGVTQFPSHSVIEKGQTVTLRCDPISGHDNLYWYRRVMGKEIKFLLHFVKESKQDESGMPNNRFLAERTGGTYSTLKVQPAELEDSGVYFCASSGRDRVSDEQFFGPGTRLTVL.

V is TRBV11-2 and J is TRBJ2-5; TRBD2 agrees at 9 bases. V was pared by 5 bases and J by 4 bases, with 5 bases of the junction left unmatched. This CDR3 is built from 14 residues. Germline CDR1 is SGHAT and CDR2 is FQNNGV. This CDR3 is CASSLSGRGETQYF. CDR3 nucleotides: TGTGCCAGCAGCCTTAGCGGGAGAGGAGAGACCCAGTACTTC.

The chain recombines TRBV5-4 with TRBJ1-1; 7 bases are a match to TRBD1. This CDR3 is 15 amino acids long. Trimming at V came to 4 bases and at J to 6 bases, leaving 12 bases not matched to a gene. CDR1 SGHNT and CDR2 YYREEE come from the germline V gene (reference sequence). The CDR3 nucleotides read TGTGCCAGCAGCCCCCGACAGGGTGTGGGCGCTGAAGCTTTCTTT. Protein sequence: CASSPRQGVGAEAFF. Drawing the rest from reference TRBV5-4 and TRBJ1-1, the complete variable domain is ETGVTQSPTHLIKTRGQQVTLRCSSQSGHNTVSWYQQALGQGPQFIFQYYREEENGRGNFPPRFSGLQFPNYSSELNVNALELDDSALYLCASSPRQGVGAEAFFGQGTRLTVV.

The CDR3 region is CASSTPEDPRNTEAFF. In DNA, the CDR3 is TGTGCCAGCAGCACCCCGGAGGACCCTAGAAACACTGAAGCTTTCTTT. The chain carries TRBV21-1 and TRBJ1-1. TRBV21-1 is deemed a pseudogene. The CDR3 extends over 16 amino acids.

V and J are TRBV6-2 or TRBV6-3 and TRBJ2-1; 13 bases are shared with TRBD2. This CDR3 is built from 15 residues. J was trimmed by 4 bases and V by 6 bases; bases with no gene match: 3. Germline V gene lookup returns CDR1 MNHEY and CDR2 SVGEGT. This CDR3 reads CASSRLAGGYNEQFF. In DNA form, the CDR3 reads TGTGCCAGCAGCCGACTAGCGGGGGGATACAATGAGCAGTTCTTC.

The chain joins TRBV19 to TRBJ1-1; the D is unclear. Germline V gene sequence: CDR1 LNHDA, CDR2 SQIVND (reference sequence). The germline V and J ends were trimmed by 3 bases and 4 bases, with 9 bases remaining between them. The CDR3 extends over 13 amino acids. CDR3 in DNA: TGTGCCAGTAGTATGAGTTCGGGCACTGAAGCTTTCTTT. Its protein is CASSMSSGTEAFF.

The chain employs TRBV30 and TRBJ2-3; D ambiguous. CDR1 GTSNPN and CDR2 SVGIG come from the germline V gene (reference sequence). The V end lost 0 bases, the J end lost 6 bases, and 7 bases lay between the germline ends. The length of the CDR3 is 12 residues. The CDR3 protein is CAWSVIVDTQYF. The DNA of the CDR3 is TGTGCCTGGAGTGTCATAGTGGATACGCAGTATTTT.

This chain joins TRBV6-4 and TRBJ2-3; TRBD2 matches 11 bases. The junction had 8 bases not matched to a gene; V was cut back by 3 bases and J by 6 bases. This CDR3 contains 16 residues. Germline V gives CDR1 MRHNA, CDR2 SNTAGT. The CDR3 protein is CASSEGLAGGSDTQYF. Here the CDR3 DNA reads TGTGCCAGCAGTGAGGGGCTAGCGGGAGGATCGGATACGCAGTATTTT.

The CDR3: CASSFLESDTQYF. Here the CDR3 DNA reads TGTGCCAGCAGCTTCCTAGAATCAGATACGCAGTATTTT. The chain has TRBV7-2 and TRBJ2-3, with unresolved D. V lost 3 bases, J lost 4 bases, and 8 bases lay in between. Germline assignment: CDR1 SGHTA and CDR2 FQGNSA. This CDR3 has 13 amino acids.

The chain employs TRBV27 and TRBJ2-3; TRBD1 aligns across 7 bases. The germline V gene has CDR1 MNHEY and CDR2 SMNVEV (reference sequence). The CDR3 loop spans 16 amino acids. After removal of 3 bases from V and 3 bases from J, the junction contained 9 bases not matched to a gene. The CDR3 loop reads CASSFETGELTDTQYF. CDR3 sequence (DNA): TGTGCCAGCAGTTTCGAAACAGGGGAGTTGACAGATACGCAGTATTTT.

This chain uses TRBV20-1 with TRBJ1-1, with 10 positions matching TRBD1. The germline gives CDR1 DFQATT, CDR2 SNEGSKA (reference sequence). V shed 3 bases, J shed 2 bases, and the junction held 3 bases outside the gene matches. The CDR3 runs to 14 residues. CDR3 amino acids: CSASQTGGNTEAFF. The CDR3, as DNA: TGCAGTGCTAGTCAGACAGGGGGCAACACTGAAGCTTTCTTT.

The chain couples TRBV6-2 or TRBV6-3 to TRBJ2-1; 11 bases are a match to TRBD1. The CDR3 totals 15 residues. Germline V lookup: CDR1 MNHEY, CDR2 SVGEGT. The V gene end was trimmed by 4 bases and the J gene end by 6 bases; junction bases not matched to a gene: 5. In DNA, the CDR3 is TGTGCCAGCAGTTCTGGACAGGGGGCCGTCAATGAGCAGTTCTTC. This codes for CASSSGQGAVNEQFF.

This chain joins TRBV9 and TRBJ1-5; 7 bases match TRBD1. The CDR3 contains 14 residues. The junction had 5 bases not matched to a gene; V was cut back by 3 bases and J by 5 bases. Germline lookup yields CDR1 SGDLS and CDR2 YYNGEE. The CDR3 loop reads CASSATGPDQPQHF. DNA for the CDR3: TGTGCCAGCAGCGCGACAGGGCCCGATCAGCCCCAGCATTTT.

The V gene is TRBV7-2, the J gene TRBJ2-3; 11 nucleotides match TRBD2. The J segment lost 4 bases and the V segment lost 2 bases, leaving 2 bases of the junction unmatched. Looked up from germline, CDR1 is SGHTA and CDR2 is FQGNSA. This CDR3 is built from 15 residues. As DNA, the CDR3 is TGTGCCAGCAGCTTAATTAGCGGGAGGGCAGATACGCAGTATTTT. Translation: CASSLISGRADTQYF.

The chain has TRBV6-1 and TRBJ1-5; D might be TRBD1 (5 bases). The CDR3 is 16 residues long. CDR1 and CDR2 from the germline V gene are MNHNS and SASEGT. With 2 bases removed from V and 0 bases from J, the gap between germline ends came to 11 bases. CDR3: CASSEYGGVSNQPQHF. The CDR3 nucleotides read TGTGCCAGCAGTGAATACGGAGGGGTTAGCAATCAGCCCCAGCATTTT.